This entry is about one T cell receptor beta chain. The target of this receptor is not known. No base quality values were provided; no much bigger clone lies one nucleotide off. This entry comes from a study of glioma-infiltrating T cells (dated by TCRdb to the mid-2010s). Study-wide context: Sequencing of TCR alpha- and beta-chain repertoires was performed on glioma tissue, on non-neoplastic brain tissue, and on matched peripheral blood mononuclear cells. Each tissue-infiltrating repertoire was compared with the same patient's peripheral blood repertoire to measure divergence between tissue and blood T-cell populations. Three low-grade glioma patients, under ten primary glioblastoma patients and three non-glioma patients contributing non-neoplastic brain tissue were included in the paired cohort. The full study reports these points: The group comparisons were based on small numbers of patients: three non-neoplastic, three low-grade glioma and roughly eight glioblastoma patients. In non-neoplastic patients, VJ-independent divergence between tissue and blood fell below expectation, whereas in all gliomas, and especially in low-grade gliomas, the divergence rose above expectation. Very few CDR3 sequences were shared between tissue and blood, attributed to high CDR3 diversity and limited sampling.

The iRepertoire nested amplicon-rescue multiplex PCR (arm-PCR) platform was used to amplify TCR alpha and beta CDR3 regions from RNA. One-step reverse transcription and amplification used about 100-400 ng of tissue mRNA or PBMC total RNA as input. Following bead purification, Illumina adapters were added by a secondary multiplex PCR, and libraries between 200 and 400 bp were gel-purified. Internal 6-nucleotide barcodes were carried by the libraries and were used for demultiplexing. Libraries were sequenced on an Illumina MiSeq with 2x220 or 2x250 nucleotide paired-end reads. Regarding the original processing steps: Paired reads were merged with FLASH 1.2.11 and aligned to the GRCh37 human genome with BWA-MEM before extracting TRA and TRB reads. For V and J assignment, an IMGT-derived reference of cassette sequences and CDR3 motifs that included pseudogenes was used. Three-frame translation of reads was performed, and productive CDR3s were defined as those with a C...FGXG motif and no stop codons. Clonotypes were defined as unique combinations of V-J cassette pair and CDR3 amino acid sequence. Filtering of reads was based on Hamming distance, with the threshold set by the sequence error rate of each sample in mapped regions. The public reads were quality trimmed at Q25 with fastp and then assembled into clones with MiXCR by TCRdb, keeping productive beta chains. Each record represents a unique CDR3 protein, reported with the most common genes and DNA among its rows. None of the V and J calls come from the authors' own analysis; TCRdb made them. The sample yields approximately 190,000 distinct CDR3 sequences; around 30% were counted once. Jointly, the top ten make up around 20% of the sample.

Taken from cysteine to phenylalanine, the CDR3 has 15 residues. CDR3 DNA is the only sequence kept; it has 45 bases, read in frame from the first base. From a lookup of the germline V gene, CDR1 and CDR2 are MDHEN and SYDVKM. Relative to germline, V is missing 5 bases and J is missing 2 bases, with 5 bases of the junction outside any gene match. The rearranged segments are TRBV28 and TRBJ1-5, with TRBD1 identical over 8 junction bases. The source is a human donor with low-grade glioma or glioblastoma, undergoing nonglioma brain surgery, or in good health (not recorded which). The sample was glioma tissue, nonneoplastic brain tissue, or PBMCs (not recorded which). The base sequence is TGTGCCAGCAGTGAGCTGACAGGGGGCAATCAGCCCCAGCATTTT. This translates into CASSELTGGNQPQHF.